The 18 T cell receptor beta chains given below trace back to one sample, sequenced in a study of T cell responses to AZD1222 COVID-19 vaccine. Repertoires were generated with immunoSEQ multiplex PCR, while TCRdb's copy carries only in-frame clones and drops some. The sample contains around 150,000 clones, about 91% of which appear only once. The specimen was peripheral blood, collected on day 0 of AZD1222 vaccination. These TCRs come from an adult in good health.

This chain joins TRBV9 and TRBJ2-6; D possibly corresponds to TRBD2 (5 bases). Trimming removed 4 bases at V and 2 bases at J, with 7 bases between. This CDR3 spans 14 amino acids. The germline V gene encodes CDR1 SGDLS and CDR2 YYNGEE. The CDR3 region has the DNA TGTGCCAGCAGCCCCGGGACTGGGGCCAACGTCCTGACTTTC. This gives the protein CASSPGTGANVLTF. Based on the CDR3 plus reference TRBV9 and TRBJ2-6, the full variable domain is DSGVTQTPKHLITATGQRVTLRCSPRSGDLSVYWYQQSLDQGLQFLIQYYNGEERAKGNILERFSAQQFPDLHSELNLSSLELGDSALYFCASSPGTGANVLTFGAGSRLTVL.

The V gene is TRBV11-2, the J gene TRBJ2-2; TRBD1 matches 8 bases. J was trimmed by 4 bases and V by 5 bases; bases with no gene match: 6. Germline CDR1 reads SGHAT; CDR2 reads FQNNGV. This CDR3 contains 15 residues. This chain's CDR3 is CASSRGQGTTGELFF. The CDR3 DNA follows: TGTGCCAGCAGCCGAGGACAGGGCACCACCGGGGAGCTGTTTTTT. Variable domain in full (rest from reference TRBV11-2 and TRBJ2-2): EAGVAQSPRYKIIEKRQSVAFWCNPISGHATLYWYQQILGQGPKLLIQFQNNGVVDDSQLPKDRFSAERLKGVDSTLKIQPAKLEDSAVYLCASSRGQGTTGELFFGEGSRLTVL.

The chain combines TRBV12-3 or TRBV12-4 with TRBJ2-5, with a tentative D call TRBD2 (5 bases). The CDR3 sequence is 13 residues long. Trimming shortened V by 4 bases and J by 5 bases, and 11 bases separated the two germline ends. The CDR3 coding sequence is TGTGCCAGCAGTTCTGGGGAGTGGGAGACCCAGTACTTC. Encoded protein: CASSSGEWETQYF.

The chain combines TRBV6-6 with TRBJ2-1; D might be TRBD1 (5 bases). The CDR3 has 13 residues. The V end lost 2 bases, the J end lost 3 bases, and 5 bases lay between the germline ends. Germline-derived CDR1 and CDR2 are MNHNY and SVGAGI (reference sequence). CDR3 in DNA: TGTGCCAGCAGTTACGACAGCTACAATGAGCAGTTCTTC. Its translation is CASSYDSYNEQFF.

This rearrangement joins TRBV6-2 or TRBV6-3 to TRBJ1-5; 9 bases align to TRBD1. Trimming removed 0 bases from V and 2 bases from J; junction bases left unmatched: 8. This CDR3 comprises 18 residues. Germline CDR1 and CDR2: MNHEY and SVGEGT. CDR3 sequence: CASSYSGTGSPGNQPQHF. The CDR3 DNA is TGTGCCAGCAGTTACTCGGGGACAGGGAGTCCGGGCAATCAGCCCCAGCATTTT.

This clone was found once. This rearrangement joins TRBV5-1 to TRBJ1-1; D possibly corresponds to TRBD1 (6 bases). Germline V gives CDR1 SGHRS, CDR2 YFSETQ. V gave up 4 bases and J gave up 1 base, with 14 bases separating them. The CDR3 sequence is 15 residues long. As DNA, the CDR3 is TGCGCCAGCAGCCCGGGACACACTTCGAACACTGAAGCTTTCTTT. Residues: CASSPGHTSNTEAFF.

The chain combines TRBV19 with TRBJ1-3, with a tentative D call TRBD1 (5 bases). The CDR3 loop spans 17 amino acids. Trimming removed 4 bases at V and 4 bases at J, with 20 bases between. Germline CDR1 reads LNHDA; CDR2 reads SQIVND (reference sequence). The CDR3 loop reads CASSTQTRDLTGNTIYF. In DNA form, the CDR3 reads TGTGCCAGTAGTACACAGACCCGGGACCTGACGGGAAACACCATATATTTT.

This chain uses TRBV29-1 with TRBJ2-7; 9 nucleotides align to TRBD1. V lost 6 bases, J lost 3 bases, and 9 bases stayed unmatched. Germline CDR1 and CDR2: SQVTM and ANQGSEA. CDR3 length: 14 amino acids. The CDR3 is CSVSGQGPLYEQYF. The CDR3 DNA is TGCAGCGTGTCTGGACAGGGGCCCCTCTACGAGCAGTACTTC.

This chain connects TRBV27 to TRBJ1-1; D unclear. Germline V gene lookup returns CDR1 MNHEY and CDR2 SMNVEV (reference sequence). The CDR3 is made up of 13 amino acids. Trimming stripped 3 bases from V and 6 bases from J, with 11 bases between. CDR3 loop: CASSFRAGAEAFF. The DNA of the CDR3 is TGTGCCAGCAGTTTTAGGGCAGGCGCTGAAGCTTTCTTT.

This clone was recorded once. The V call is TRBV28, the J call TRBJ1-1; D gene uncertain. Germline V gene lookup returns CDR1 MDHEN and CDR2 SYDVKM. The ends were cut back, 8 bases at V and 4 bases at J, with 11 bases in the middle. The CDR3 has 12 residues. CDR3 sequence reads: CASGRLGTEAFF. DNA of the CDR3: TGTGCCAGCGGCCGACTCGGCACTGAAGCTTTCTTT.

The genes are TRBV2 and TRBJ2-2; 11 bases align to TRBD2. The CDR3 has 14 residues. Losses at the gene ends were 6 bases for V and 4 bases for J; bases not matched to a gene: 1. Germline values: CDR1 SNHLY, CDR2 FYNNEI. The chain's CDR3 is CASRGLAVTGELFF. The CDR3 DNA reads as TGTGCCAGCAGGGGACTAGCGGTCACCGGGGAGCTGTTTTTT.

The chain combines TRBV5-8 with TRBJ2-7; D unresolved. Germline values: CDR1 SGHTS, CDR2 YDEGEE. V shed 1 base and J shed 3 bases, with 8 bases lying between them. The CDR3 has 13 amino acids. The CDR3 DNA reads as TGTGCCAGCAGCTTGCAACGGCGCTACGAGCAGTACTTC. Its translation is CASSLQRRYEQYF.

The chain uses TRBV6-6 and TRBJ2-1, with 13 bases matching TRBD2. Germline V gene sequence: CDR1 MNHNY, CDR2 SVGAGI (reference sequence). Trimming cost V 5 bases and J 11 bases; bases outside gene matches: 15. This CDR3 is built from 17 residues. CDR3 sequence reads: CASSPTGTSGNHNKQFF. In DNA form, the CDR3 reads TGTGCCAGCAGTCCCACCGGGACTAGCGGGAATCATAATAAGCAGTTCTTC.

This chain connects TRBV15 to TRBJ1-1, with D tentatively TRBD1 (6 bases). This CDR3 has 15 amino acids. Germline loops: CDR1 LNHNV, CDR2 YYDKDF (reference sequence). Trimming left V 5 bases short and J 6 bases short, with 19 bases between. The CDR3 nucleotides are TGTGCCACCAGCTTTCCAGCCGGGGGGCTGTCTGAAGCTTTCTTT. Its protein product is CATSFPAGGLSEAFF.

In nucleotides, the CDR3 is TGTGCCAGCAGAGACAGGGTCTCTGGCTACACCTTC. Amino acid sequence: CASRDRVSGYTF. V usage is TRBV9 and J usage is TRBJ1-2, with 7 bases that match TRBD1. CDR1 and CDR2 from the germline V gene are SGDLS and YYNGEE. J gave up 7 bases and V 5 bases, and 5 bases lay outside the gene matches. There are 12 residues in the CDR3.

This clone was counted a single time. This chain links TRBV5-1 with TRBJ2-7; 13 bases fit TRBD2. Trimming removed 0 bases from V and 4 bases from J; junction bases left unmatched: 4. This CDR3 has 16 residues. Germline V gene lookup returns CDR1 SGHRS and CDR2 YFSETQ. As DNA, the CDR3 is TGCGCCAGCAGCTTGGCCGGACTAGCGGGAGTGTACGAGCAGTACTTC. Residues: CASSLAGLAGVYEQYF.

CDR3 loop: CASSPIQGFDEQYF. The CDR3 DNA is TGTGCCAGCAGCCCTATCCAAGGTTTCGACGAGCAGTACTTC. V is TRBV11-2 and J is TRBJ2-7, with unresolved D. Germline CDR1 and CDR2: SGHAT and FQNNGV. The CDR3 sequence is 14 residues long. The ends were cut back, 5 bases at V and 5 bases at J, with 16 bases in the middle.

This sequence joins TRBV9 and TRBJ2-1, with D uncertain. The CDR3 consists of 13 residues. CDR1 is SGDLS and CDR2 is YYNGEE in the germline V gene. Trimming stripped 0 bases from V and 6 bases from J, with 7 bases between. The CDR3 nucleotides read TGTGCCAGCAGCGTAGTACTGGGCAATGAGCAGTTCTTC. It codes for CASSVVLGNEQFF.